A selection of T cell receptor beta chains follows, all from one sample in a study of OX40 agonist ivuxolimab in advanced cancers. Profiled with immunoSEQ multiplex PCR; TCRdb holds only in-frame clones, not every one. The table has 15,000 to 20,000 clones, approximately 82% seen once. This specimen was CD4+ or CD8+ T cells sorted from blood, taken in a trial of the OX40 agonist ivuxolimab. The receptors were gathered from an adult with an advanced solid tumor such as melanoma, head and neck, liver or kidney cancer. CDR3s leave out the opening cysteine and the closing phenylalanine or tryptophan.

TRBV19	TRBJ2-1	ASSIHAGGGYNEQF
TRBV4-2	TRBJ2-1	ASSPDLTSIDEQF
TRBV6-4	TRBJ2-2	ASSGGTSGRTGELF
TRBV19	TRBJ1-5	ASSIAAGYVQPQH
TRBV9	TRBJ2-3	ASSVVASGTDTQY
TRBV6-5	TRBJ1-1	ASSNRGQNTEAF
TRBV29-1	TRBJ2-3	SVGQGIDTQY
TRBV7-2	TRBJ1-1	ASSPPVNTEAF
TRBV27	TRBJ2-2	ASKPLAGAGGELF
TRBV7-7	TRBJ2-5	ASSPGGAQY
TRBV11-3	TRBJ2-2	ASSSTGQLTGELF
TRBV7-2	TRBJ2-2	ASSLTRGTGELF
TRBV13	TRBJ2-2	ASSLRQGNTGELF
TRBV7-3	TRBJ2-1	ASSPRRATNEQF
TRBV7-9	TRBJ2-7	ASSLGWTGVDYEQY
TRBV15	TRBJ2-1	ATSKGVYNEQF
TRBV5-1	TRBJ2-1	ASSFRHRGDPNEQF
TRBV19	TRBJ2-1	ASTRDREGNNEQF
TRBV27	TRBJ2-7	ASSPSPGLALEQY
TRBV28	TRBJ2-1	ASSQEGGGSSLEQF
TRBV27	TRBJ2-7	ASSLRSPPGAYEQY
TRBV5-4	TRBJ1-2	ASSTYGPDRDHT
TRBV7-8	TRBJ2-7	ASSLGPGGYEQY
TRBV11-3	TRBJ2-7	ASSLGTGYEQY
TRBV27	TRBJ2-1	ASSSPGTSGGGRSYNEQF
TRBV4-2	TRBJ2-7	ASSHEAGSSYEQY
TRBV2	TRBJ1-5	ASSEAGLSNQPQH
TRBV6-5	TRBJ1-6	ASSPGQTYNSPLH
TRBV5-1	TRBJ2-7	ASSPPGQGAREQY
TRBV11-2	TRBJ1-3	ASSLDPLSGTIY
TRBV14	TRBJ1-2	ASSLGTDYGYT
TRBV11-2	TRBJ1-4	ATSSRVTNEKLF
TRBV7-3	TRBJ2-1	ASSLNPNGDNEQF
TRBV30	TRBJ2-1	AWSVYMGNNEQF
TRBV14	TRBJ2-3	ASSPHWRGPRSTDTQY